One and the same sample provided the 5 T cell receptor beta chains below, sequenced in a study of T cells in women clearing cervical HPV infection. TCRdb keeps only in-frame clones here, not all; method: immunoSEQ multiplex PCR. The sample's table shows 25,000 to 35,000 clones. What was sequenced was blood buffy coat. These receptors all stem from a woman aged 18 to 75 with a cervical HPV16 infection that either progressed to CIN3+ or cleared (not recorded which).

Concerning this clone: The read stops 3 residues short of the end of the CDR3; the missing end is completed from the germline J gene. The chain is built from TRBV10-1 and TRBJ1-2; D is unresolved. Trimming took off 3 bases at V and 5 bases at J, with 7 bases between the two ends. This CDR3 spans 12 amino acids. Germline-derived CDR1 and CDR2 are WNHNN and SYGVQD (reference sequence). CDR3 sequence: CASSDGSYGYTF. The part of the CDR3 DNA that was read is TGCGCCAGCAGTGACGGTAGTTATGGC.

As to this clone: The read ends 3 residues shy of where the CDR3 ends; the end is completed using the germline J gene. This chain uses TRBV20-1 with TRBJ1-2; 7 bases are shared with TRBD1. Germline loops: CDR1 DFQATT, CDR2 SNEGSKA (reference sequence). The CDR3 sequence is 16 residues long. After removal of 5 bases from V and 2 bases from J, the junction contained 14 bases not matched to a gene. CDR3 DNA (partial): TGCAGTGCTGTCGAACTCCTAACAGGGGTCAACTATGGC. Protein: CSAVELLTGVNYG. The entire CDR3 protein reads CSAVELLTGVNYGYTF.

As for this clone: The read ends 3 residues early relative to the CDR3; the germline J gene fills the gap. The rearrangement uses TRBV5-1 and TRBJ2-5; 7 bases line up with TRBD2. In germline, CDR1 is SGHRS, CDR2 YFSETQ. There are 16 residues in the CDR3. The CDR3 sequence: CASSYAGTSVGDTQYF. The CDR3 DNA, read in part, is TGCGCCAGCAGCTACGCCGGTACTAGCGTTGGAGATACC.

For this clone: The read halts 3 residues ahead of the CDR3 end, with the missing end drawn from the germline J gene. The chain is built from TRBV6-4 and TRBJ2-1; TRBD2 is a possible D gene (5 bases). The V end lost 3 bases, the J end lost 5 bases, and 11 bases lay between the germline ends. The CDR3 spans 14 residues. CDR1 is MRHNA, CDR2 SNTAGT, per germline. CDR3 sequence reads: CASSELAKHNEQFF. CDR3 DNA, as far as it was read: TGTGCCAGCAGTGAATTAGCGAAACACAATGAG.

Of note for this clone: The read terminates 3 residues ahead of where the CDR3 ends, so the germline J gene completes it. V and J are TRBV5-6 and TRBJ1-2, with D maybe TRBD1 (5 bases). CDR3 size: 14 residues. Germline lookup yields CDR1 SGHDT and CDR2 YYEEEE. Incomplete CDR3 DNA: TGTGCCAGCACCGTCTCGGCAGGGCTGAGAGGC. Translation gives CASTVSAGLRG. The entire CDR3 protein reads CASTVSAGLRGYTF.